Sequencing of this T cell receptor beta chain was carried out in a study of T cells expressing NK-cell markers. At the level of the study: According to the study, TCR beta repertoires originated from sorted CD3+CD56+NKG2C+, CD3+CD56+NKG2C- and CD3+CD56-NKG2C+ T cells. Eight donors were sequenced, of whom seven were HCMV-seropositive, while the remaining one was HCMV-seronegative.

As regards this clonotype: The antigen is not known.

Germline CDR1 LGHNT, CDR2 FRNRAP. The CDR3 is made up of 12 amino acids. Each CDR3 protein gets one entry in TCRdb, which reprocessed the 5' RACE reads and gives no DNA. The sample has 120,000 to 150,000 distinct CDR3 sequences; the top ten hold more than 10%. Notes on the study in general: Several of the donors also had these clonotypes leading their CD3+CD56-NKG2C+ fraction.

The clonotype was recovered from a man aged 18-30 years in good health. The chain employs TRBV12-5 and TRBJ1-1; no DNA is available, so the TRBD1 call from TCRdb remains unchecked. What was sequenced was blood T cells: a sorted CD56 or NKG2C T cell subset, CD4+ or CD8+ T cells, or bulk PBMC T cells (not recorded which). CDR3 region: CASGPGNTEAFF.